This T cell receptor (beta chain) came from a study of T cell clonotyping in hematopoietic cell transplantation. Overall study findings and caveats: CD4 and CD8 repertoire contributions could not be separated without sorting. Recipient TCR diversity dropped after transplant; expanded clonotypes rose from day 30 to 180.

A word on this clone: Its target is not known.

The data were produced by immunoSEQ multiplex PCR, yet TCRdb's version contains in-frame clones alone and is incomplete. Found here are approximately 12,000 clones, 75% to 90% of them singletons; the top ten hold approximately 16%. The input for sequencing was PBMCs, taken 100 days after allogeneic stem cell transplant. This clonotype originated in a female patient aged 55-70 years who had an allogeneic stem cell transplant from an unrelated donor, so the T cells may come from the graft donor. Some clones in this sample may be carry-over from other donors' samples.

CDR3 nucleotide sequence: TGTGCCAGCAGCGGGGACAGGGGTAACTATGGCTACACCTTC. Translated, it gives CASSGDRGNYGYTF. J is TRBJ1-2 and V is TRBV6-5; the match to TRBD1 covers 10 bases. Germline-derived CDR1 and CDR2 are MNHEY and SVGAGI. This CDR3 contains 14 residues. J gave up 1 base and V 6 bases, and 2 bases lay outside the gene matches.